A single sample is the source of the 12 T cell receptor beta chains below, sequenced in a study of blood T cells in healthy people across ages. A second 7 to 11 cycle PCR used barcoded and J-beta primers. TCRdb re-derived calls from the 5' RACE reads in MiXCR, one entry per CDR3 protein. This sample yields 2 million or so distinct CDR3 sequences, of which around 48% are seen a single time; approximately 2.1% belongs to the top ten. The sample consisted of blood. The receptors stem from a woman aged 35 to 49 in good health.

The chain is built from TRBV20-1 and TRBJ1-4; tentatively, D is TRBD1 (6 bases). The germline gives CDR1 DFQATT, CDR2 SNEGSKA (reference sequence). This CDR3 is built from 14 residues. V lost 5 bases and J 4 bases, leaving 14 bases between the germline ends. The CDR3 region is CSASMGHLNEKLFF. The CDR3 bases are TGCAGTGCTTCTATGGGACACCTTAATGAAAAACTGTTTTTT.

This chain joins TRBV4-3 and TRBJ1-1, with TRBD1 as a possible D gene (6 bases). V was cut by 0 bases and J by 6 bases, with 20 bases left in between. The CDR3 extends over 17 amino acids. The germline V gene encodes CDR1 LGHNA and CDR2 YSLEER. The CDR3 DNA is TGCGCCAGCAGCCAAGAAGGGGTGGTGGGGGCTGTGGCTGAAGCTTTCTTT. Translated, it gives CASSQEGVVGAVAEAFF.

This clonotype appeared a few times. This rearrangement joins TRBV5-1 to TRBJ2-1; 7 bases map to TRBD1. Germline V gives CDR1 SGHRS, CDR2 YFSETQ. There are 14 residues in the CDR3. Trimming took 1 base from V and 9 from J; bases not matched to a gene: 7. The CDR3 nucleotides read TGCGCCAGCAGCTTGAGCCAGGGGGTAGGTGAGCAGTTCTTC. Protein: CASSLSQGVGEQFF.

The chain combines TRBV7-2 with TRBJ1-2; 8 bases line up with TRBD1. Germline CDR1 reads SGHTA; CDR2 reads FQGNSA. This CDR3 contains 17 residues. Unmatched junction bases numbered 15, after V lost 5 bases and J lost 4 bases. In DNA, the CDR3 is TGTGCCAGCAGCCTCCCAGGGACAGGACCCTTCCTCTATGGCTACACCTTC. Protein sequence: CASSLPGTGPFLYGYTF.

The chain couples TRBV6-6 to TRBJ2-1; the D is unclear. This CDR3 comprises 12 residues. Germline values: CDR1 MNHNY, CDR2 SVGAGI (reference sequence). V dropped 0 bases and J dropped 10 bases, with 7 bases sitting between them. CDR3 in DNA: TGTGCCAGCAGTTACTCGAACCCCGAGCAGTTCTTC. Translating gives CASSYSNPEQFF.

V gene TRBV6-1 combines with J gene TRBJ1-6, with D maybe TRBD1 (6 bases). Germline-derived CDR1 and CDR2 are MNHNS and SASEGT. The CDR3 extends over 14 amino acids. Trimming removed 4 bases from V and 7 bases from J, with 11 bases in between. DNA for the CDR3: TGTGCCAGCAGTGGATACAGGGAAAATTCACCCCTCCACTTT. Translated, it gives CASSGYRENSPLHF.

The gene calls are TRBV2 and TRBJ1-1, with TRBD1 identical over 7 bases. CDR3 length equals 18 residues. CDR1 SNHLY and CDR2 FYNNEI come from the germline V gene. Trimming cost V 7 bases and J 1 base; bases outside gene matches: 18. This CDR3 is CASTLMITGVGENTEAFF. DNA of the CDR3: TGTGCCAGCACCCTGATGATAACAGGGGTAGGGGAGAACACTGAAGCTTTCTTT.

The chain uses TRBV14 and TRBJ2-1; D not resolved. The V end was cut by 0 bases, the J end by 6 bases, with 9 bases between. The CDR3 runs to 14 residues. Germline CDR1 is SGHDN and CDR2 is FVKESK. CDR3 sequence reads: CASSQDPATNEQFF. DNA of the CDR3: TGTGCCAGCAGCCAAGATCCAGCCACCAATGAGCAGTTCTTC.

This clonotype was observed a few times. The V gene is TRBV29-1, the J gene TRBJ2-3; no firm D call. The CDR3 runs to 14 residues. CDR1 is SQVTM and CDR2 is ANQGSEA in the germline V gene. Trimming took 8 bases from V and 0 from J, leaving 15 bases between them. The CDR3 sequence: CSLKGFTSTDTQYF. For the CDR3, the DNA is TGCAGCCTAAAAGGATTCACTAGCACAGATACGCAGTATTTT.

Here the CDR3 reads CSASPSGRAGNEQFF. The CDR3 bases are TGCAGTGCTAGTCCAAGCGGGAGGGCCGGGAATGAGCAGTTCTTC. The rearrangement uses TRBV20-1 and TRBJ2-1; the match to TRBD2 covers 10 bases. The CDR3 extends over 15 amino acids. V lost 3 bases and J lost 7; bases outside the gene matches: 9. The germline gives CDR1 DFQATT, CDR2 SNEGSKA (reference sequence).

The rearrangement joins TRBV28 to TRBJ2-4; TRBD1 or TRBD2 may be the D gene (5 bases each). Germline CDR1 and CDR2: MDHEN and SYDVKM. Deletions cut 6 bases from V and 3 bases from J, with 18 bases between. CDR3 length equals 16 residues. The chain's CDR3 is CASSPSGLPDKNIQYF. The CDR3, as DNA: TGTGCCAGCAGCCCATCGGGGCTGCCGGACAAAAACATTCAGTACTTC.

This clonotype appeared many times. The chain links TRBV20-1 to TRBJ1-5, with 10 nucleotides matching TRBD1. The CDR3 extends over 14 amino acids. The V and J ends lost 6 bases and 6 bases, in that order; junction bases with no gene match: 8. Per germline, CDR1 DFQATT and CDR2 SNEGSKA (reference sequence). CDR3: CSARTGGGSQPQHF. The CDR3 bases are TGCAGTGCCCGGACAGGGGGAGGTTCTCAGCCCCAGCATTTT.